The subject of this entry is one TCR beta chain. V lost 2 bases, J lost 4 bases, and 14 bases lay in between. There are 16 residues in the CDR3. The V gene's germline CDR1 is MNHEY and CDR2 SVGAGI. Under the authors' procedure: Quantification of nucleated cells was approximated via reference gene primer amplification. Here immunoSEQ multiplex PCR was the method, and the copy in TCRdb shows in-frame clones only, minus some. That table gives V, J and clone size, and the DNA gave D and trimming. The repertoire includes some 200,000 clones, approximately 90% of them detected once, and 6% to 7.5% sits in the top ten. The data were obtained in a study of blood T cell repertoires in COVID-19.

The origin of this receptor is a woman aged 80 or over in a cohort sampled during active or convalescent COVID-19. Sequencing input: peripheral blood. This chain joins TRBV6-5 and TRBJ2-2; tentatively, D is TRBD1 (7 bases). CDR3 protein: CASSYIAGGSTGELFF. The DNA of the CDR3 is TGTGCCAGCAGTTACATTGCAGGGGGGTCCACCGGGGAGCTGTTTTTT.